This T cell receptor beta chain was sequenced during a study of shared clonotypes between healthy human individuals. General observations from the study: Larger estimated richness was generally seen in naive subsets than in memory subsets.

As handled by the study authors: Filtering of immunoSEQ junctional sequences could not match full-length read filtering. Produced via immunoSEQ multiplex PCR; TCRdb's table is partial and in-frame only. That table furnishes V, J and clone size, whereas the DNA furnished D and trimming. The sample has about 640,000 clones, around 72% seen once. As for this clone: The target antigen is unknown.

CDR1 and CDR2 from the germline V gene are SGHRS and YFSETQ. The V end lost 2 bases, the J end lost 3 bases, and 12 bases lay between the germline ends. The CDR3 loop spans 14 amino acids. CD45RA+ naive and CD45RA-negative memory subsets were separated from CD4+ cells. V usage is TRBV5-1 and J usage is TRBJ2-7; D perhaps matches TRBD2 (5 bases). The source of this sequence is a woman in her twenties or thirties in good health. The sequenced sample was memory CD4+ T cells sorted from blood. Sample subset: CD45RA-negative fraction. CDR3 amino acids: CASSFGSDNYEQYF. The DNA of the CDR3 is TGCGCCAGCAGCTTTGGTAGCGACAACTACGAGCAGTACTTC.